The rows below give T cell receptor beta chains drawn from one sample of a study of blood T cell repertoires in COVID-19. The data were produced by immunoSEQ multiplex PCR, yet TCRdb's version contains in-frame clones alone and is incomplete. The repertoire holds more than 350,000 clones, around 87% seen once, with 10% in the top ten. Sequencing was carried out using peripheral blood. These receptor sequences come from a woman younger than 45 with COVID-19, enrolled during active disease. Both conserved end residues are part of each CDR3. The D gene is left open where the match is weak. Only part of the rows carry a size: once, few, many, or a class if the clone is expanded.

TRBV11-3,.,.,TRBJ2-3,CASSPLPTDTQYF,TGTGCCAGCAGCCCCCTACCCACAGATACGCAGTATTTT
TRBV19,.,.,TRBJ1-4,CASSGRQLATNEKLFF,TGTGCCAGTAGTGGTCGACAGCTTGCAACTAATGAAAAACTGTTTTTT
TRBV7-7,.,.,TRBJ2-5,CASSTLTGLGQETQYF,TGTGCTAGCAGCACCCTGACAGGTTTAGGGCAAGAGACCCAGTACTTC
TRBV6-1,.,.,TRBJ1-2,CASSSGVNYGYTF,TGTGCCAGCAGTTCGGGTGTTAACTATGGCTACACCTTC
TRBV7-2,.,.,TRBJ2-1,CASRPRESLYNEQFF,TGTGCCAGCAGGCCCCGGGAGAGTCTTTACAATGAGCAGTTCTTC
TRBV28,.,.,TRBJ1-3,CASSGSGGSAPGNTIYF,TGTGCCAGCAGTGGCTCCGGGGGATCGGCGCCTGGAAACACCATATATTTT
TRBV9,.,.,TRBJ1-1,CASSVAVSGNTEAFF,TGTGCCAGCAGCGTAGCTGTGTCAGGGAACACTGAAGCTTTCTTT
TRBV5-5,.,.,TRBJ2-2,CASSQAVTGELFF,TGTGCCAGCAGCCAGGCAGTCACCGGGGAGCTGTTTTTT
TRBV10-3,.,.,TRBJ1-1,CAIRKGGGGGHTEAFF,TGTGCCATCAGGAAGGGAGGGGGAGGCGGGCACACTGAAGCTTTCTTT
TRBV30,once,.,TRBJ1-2,CAWSGRYGYTF,TGTGCCTGGAGTGGTAGATATGGCTACACCTTC
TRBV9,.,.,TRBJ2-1,CASSVRLDNEQFF,TGTGCCAGCAGCGTTAGACTTGACAATGAGCAGTTCTTC
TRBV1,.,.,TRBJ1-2,CTSSLRGQGYGYTF,TGCACCAGCAGCTTGCGGGGACAGGGCTATGGCTACACCTTC
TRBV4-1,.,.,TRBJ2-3,CASSPNGVQGFDTQYF,TGCGCCAGCAGCCCAAACGGTGTGCAGGGATTCGATACGCAGTATTTT
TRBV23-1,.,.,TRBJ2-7,CASSRHRAEQYF,TGCGCCAGCAGTCGACACAGGGCCGAGCAGTACTTC
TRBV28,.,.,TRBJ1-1,CASSPIRQNTEAFF,TGTGCCAGCAGTCCCATCAGGCAGAACACTGAAGCTTTCTTT
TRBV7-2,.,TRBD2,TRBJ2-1,CASSLAASGSWNEQFF,TGTGCCAGCAGCTTAGCGGCAAGCGGGAGTTGGAATGAGCAGTTCTTC
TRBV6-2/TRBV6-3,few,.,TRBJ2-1,CASSLPGMGSYNEQFF,TGTGCCAGCAGTTTGCCAGGGATGGGATCCTACAATGAGCAGTTCTTC
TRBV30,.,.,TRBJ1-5,CAWSSRRTNQPQHF,TGTGCCTGGAGTTCTAGACGGACAAATCAGCCCCAGCATTTT
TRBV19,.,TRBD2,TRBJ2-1,CASSRSGSGRVYNEQFF,TGTGCCAGTAGTAGGTCGGGAAGCGGGAGGGTCTACAATGAGCAGTTCTTC
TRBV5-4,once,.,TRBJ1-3,CASSLGPGNTIYF,TGTGCCAGCAGCTTGGGTCCGGGGAACACCATATATTTT
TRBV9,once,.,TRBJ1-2,CASSVGQSSNYGYTF,TGTGCCAGCAGCGTAGGACAGTCCTCTAACTATGGCTACACCTTC
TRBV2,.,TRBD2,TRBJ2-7,CASTRLAGGPGEQYF,TGTGCCAGCACTCGACTAGCGGGAGGGCCAGGCGAGCAGTACTTC
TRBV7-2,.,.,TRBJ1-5,CASSQGGGQPQHF,TGTGCCAGCAGTCAAGGGGGAGGGCAGCCCCAGCATTTT
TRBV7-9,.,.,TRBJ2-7,CASSLDASTYEQYF,TGTGCCAGCAGCTTAGACGCGAGTACCTACGAGCAGTACTTC
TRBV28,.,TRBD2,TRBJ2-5,CASSSYQTSGQETQYF,TGTGCCAGCAGCTCTTACCAGACTAGCGGGCAAGAGACCCAGTACTTC
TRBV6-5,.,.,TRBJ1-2,CASSYSPAGSYYGYTF,TGTGCCAGCAGTTACTCTCCCGCGGGGTCTTACTATGGCTACACCTTC
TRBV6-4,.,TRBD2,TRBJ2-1,CASSVQAGTSNEQFF,TGTGCCAGCAGTGTCCAAGCGGGAACCTCCAATGAGCAGTTCTTC
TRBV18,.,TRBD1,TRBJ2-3,CASSPSNRGQTDTQYF,TGTGCCAGCTCACCATCAAACAGGGGGCAAACAGATACGCAGTATTTT
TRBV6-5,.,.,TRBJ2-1,CASSQTQSSYNEQFF,TGTGCCAGCAGTCAGACACAATCCTCCTACAATGAGCAGTTCTTC
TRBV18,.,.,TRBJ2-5,CASSPEARGETQYF,TGTGCCAGCTCACCGGAGGCACGAGGAGAGACCCAGTACTTC
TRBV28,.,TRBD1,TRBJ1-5,CASSLSLGTGVLGNQPQHF,TGTGCCAGCAGTTTAAGTCTAGGGACAGGGGTGTTGGGCAATCAGCCCCAGCATTTT
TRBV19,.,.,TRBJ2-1,CASRGGGYYNEQFF,TGTGCCAGTAGAGGAGGCGGGTACTACAATGAACAGTTCTTC
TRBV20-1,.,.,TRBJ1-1,CSASPVATEAFF,TGCAGTGCTAGTCCAGTCGCAACTGAAGCTTTCTTT
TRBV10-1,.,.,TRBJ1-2,CASSESGLHGYTF,TGCGCCAGCAGTGAGTCGGGCCTACATGGCTACACCTTC
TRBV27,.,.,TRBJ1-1,CASTSRVRGTEAFF,TGTGCCAGCACCTCGCGTGTCCGGGGGACTGAAGCTTTCTTT
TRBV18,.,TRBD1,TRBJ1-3,CASSPRDSGNTIYF,TGTGCCAGCTCACCCCGGGACAGCGGAAACACCATATATTTT
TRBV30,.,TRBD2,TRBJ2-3,CACPLAGVGDTQYF,TGTGCCTGCCCCCTAGCGGGAGTGGGAGATACGCAGTATTTT
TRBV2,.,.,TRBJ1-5,CASNGPNSNQPQHF,TGTGCCAGCAATGGCCCGAATAGCAATCAGCCCCAGCATTTT
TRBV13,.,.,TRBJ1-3,CASSPGAEGGNTIYF,TGTGCCAGCAGCCCCGGCGCGGAGGGTGGAAACACCATATATTTT
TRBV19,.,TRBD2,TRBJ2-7,CASSIDPSGSLPEQYF,TGTGCCAGTAGTATAGACCCTAGCGGGAGTCTGCCCGAGCAGTACTTC
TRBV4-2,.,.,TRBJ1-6,CASSQEAWQGSSPLHF,TGTGCCAGCAGCCAAGAGGCGTGGCAGGGTAGTTCACCCCTCCACTTT
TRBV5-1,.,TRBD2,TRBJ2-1,CASSLGLAGAFYNNEQFF,TGCGCCAGCAGCTTGGGACTAGCGGGAGCCTTCTACAACAATGAGCAGTTCTTC
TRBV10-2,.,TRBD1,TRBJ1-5,CASRTGTGNQPQHF,TGCGCCAGCAGGACCGGGACAGGTAATCAGCCCCAGCATTTT
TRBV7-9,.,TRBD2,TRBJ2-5,CASSFGLAGEGETQYF,TGTGCCAGCAGCTTCGGGCTAGCGGGAGAAGGAGAGACCCAGTACTTC
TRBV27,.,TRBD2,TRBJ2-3,CASSLTRLAGDPDTQYF,TGTGCCAGCAGTTTAACCCGACTAGCGGGAGACCCAGATACGCAGTATTTT
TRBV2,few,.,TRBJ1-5,CATWDSYSNQPQHF,TGTGCCACCTGGGACTCATATAGCAATCAGCCCCAGCATTTT
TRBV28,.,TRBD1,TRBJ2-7,CASAHGTGSYEQYF,TGTGCCAGCGCCCATGGGACAGGGTCCTACGAGCAGTACTTC
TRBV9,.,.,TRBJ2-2,CASSVVGVGELFF,TGTGCCAGCAGCGTAGTAGGGGTCGGGGAGCTGTTTTTT
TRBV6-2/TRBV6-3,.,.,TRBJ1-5,CASSYRIGGNQPQHF,TGTGCCAGCAGTTACCGCATAGGGGGCAATCAGCCCCAGCATTTT
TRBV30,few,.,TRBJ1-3,CAWSAGTGNTIYF,TGTGCCTGGAGTGCGGGGACTGGAAACACCATATATTTT